A single sample is the source of the 24 T cell receptor beta chains below, sequenced in a study of CD8+ T cells in alopecia areata (dated by TCRdb to the late 2010s). The library was generated by the immunoSEQ multiplex PCR assay. RNA was extracted from all samples and reverse transcribed into cDNA, which served as template for TCR sequencing. TCRdb took over this immuneACCESS table, retaining in-frame rearrangements with V and J assigned. Such tables are incomplete; in checked studies, under half of the missing clones stem from an unresolved V gene, and the remainder is unexplained. This sample holds fewer than 150,000 clones; over 50% were observed only once. The ten largest clonotypes hold 3.5% to 5.5% of the sample. The time point label, as the study defines it: baseline before oral tofacitinib. Sequenced here: CD4+ T cells sorted from blood, sampled at week 0. Receptors were obtained from a human donor with alopecia areata.

The count of this clone is one. Written as DNA, the CDR3 is TGTGCCAGCTCACCCTTAACCGGGACAGCGATGTACGAGCAGTACTTC. This translates into CASSPLTGTAMYEQYF. The gene calls are TRBV18 and TRBJ2-7; 7 bases are a match to TRBD1. The CDR3 sequence is 16 residues long. V shed 3 bases, J shed 4 bases, and the junction held 12 bases outside the gene matches. The germline V gene has CDR1 KGHSH and CDR2 LQKENI. Variable domain in full (rest from reference TRBV18 and TRBJ2-7): NAGVMQNPRHLVRRRGQEARLRCSPMKGHSHVYWYRQLPEEGLKFMVYLQKENIIDESGMPKERFSAEFPKEGPSILRIQQVVRGDSAAYFCASSPLTGTAMYEQYFGPGTRLTVT.

The chain's CDR3 is CASSKRWNEQFF. The CDR3 DNA follows: TGTGCCAGTAGTAAAAGGTGGAATGAGCAGTTCTTC. The V gene is TRBV19, the J gene TRBJ2-1, with D unclear. The CDR3 length is 12 residues. The V gene lost 4 bases and the J gene lost 7 bases, with 8 bases spanning the gap. Germline V gives CDR1 LNHDA, CDR2 SQIVND (reference sequence).

This clone turned up a few times. This sequence joins TRBV7-2 and TRBJ1-6, with D unclear. Trimming shortened V by 5 bases and J by 7 bases, and 3 bases separated the two germline ends. CDR3 size: 11 residues. Germline values: CDR1 SGHTA, CDR2 FQGNSA. The CDR3 bases are TGTGCCAGCAGCCAAAATTCACCCCTCCACTTT. Its translation: CASSQNSPLHF. Full variable domain (rest looked up from reference TRBV7-2 and TRBJ1-6): GAGVSQSPSNKVTEKGKDVELRCDPISGHTALYWYRQSLGQGLEFLIYFQGNSAPDKSGLPSDRFSAERTGGSVSTLTIQRTQQEDSAVYLCASSQNSPLHFGNGTRLTVT.

This clone was counted only a few times. The chain has TRBV4-1 and TRBJ1-1; weak D call: TRBD1 (5 bases). The CDR3 covers 15 residues. Trimming pared 7 bases from V and 1 base from J, leaving 16 bases between. Germline V gene sequence: CDR1 MGHRA, CDR2 YSYEKL. The CDR3 region is CASTTSPGPNTEAFF. The CDR3 bases are TGCGCCAGCACCACGAGCCCAGGGCCGAACACTGAAGCTTTCTTT.

V and J are TRBV7-9 and TRBJ1-2; TRBD1 aligns across 9 bases. The CDR3 spans 16 residues. V shed 5 bases and J 4 bases; nucleotides not matched to a gene: 11. Germline V gene sequence: CDR1 SEHNR, CDR2 FQNEAQ (reference sequence). This chain's CDR3 is CASSITGQGTLYGYTF. The DNA of the CDR3 is TGTGCCAGCAGCATTACTGGACAGGGGACACTCTATGGCTACACCTTC.

V and J are TRBV27 and TRBJ1-2; TRBD1 aligns across 7 bases. The V gene end was trimmed by 5 bases and the J gene end by 0 bases; junction bases not matched to a gene: 3. Germline V gene sequence: CDR1 MNHEY, CDR2 SMNVEV (reference sequence). There are 14 residues in the CDR3. The CDR3 coding sequence is TGTGCCAGCAGTCCGACAGGGACTAACTATGGCTACACCTTC. It yields the protein CASSPTGTNYGYTF.

This clone has just a few counts. V is TRBV5-1 and J is TRBJ2-2, with 7 bases that match TRBD1. V trimming: 4 bases; J trimming: 4 bases; junction bases outside the gene matches: 7. The CDR3 is 15 amino acids. Germline V CDR1 and CDR2: SGHRS, YFSETQ. The CDR3 DNA reads as TGCGCCAGCAGCAAAACAGGGGCGGCCACCGGGGAGCTGTTTTTT. It codes for CASSKTGAATGELFF.

The chain links TRBV7-3 to TRBJ2-1, with 9 bases aligning to TRBD2. Germline CDR1 SGHTA, CDR2 FQGTGA. V trimming: 0 bases; J trimming: 8 bases; junction bases outside the gene matches: 8. The CDR3 runs to 16 residues. The CDR3 loop is CASSLTVSGSPYEQFF. In DNA, the CDR3 is TGTGCCAGCAGCTTAACGGTTAGCGGGAGTCCGTATGAGCAGTTCTTC.

The chain joins TRBV7-2 to TRBJ1-2, with TRBD1 identical over 7 bases. With V trimmed by 5 bases and J by 5 bases, 5 bases remained unmatched. CDR3 length: 13 residues. Germline V gives CDR1 SGHTA, CDR2 FQGNSA. CDR3 sequence (DNA): TGTGCCAGCAGCCCCCGGGACAGTTATGGCTACACCTTC. Encoded protein: CASSPRDSYGYTF.

This sequence joins TRBV11-2 and TRBJ2-1; 12 nucleotides match TRBD2. Germline trimming cut 4 bases from V and 3 bases from J; bases unmatched to any gene: 4. CDR3 length equals 16 residues. CDR1 and CDR2 from the germline V gene are SGHAT and FQNNGV. In DNA form, the CDR3 reads TGTGCCAGCAGCTCGCTAGCGGGAGGGCTCTACAATGAGCAGTTCTTC. Protein product: CASSSLAGGLYNEQFF.

The chain is built from TRBV6-6 and TRBJ1-1; D is ambiguous. Trimming removed 5 bases at V and 7 bases at J, with 11 bases between. Germline lookup yields CDR1 MNHNY and CDR2 SVGAGI (reference sequence). CDR3 length: 12 residues. The CDR3 bases are TGTGCCAGCAGTACCATCCGGGGTGAAGCTTTCTTT. It codes for CASSTIRGEAFF.

The chain joins TRBV19 to TRBJ2-3; 14 bases map to TRBD2. Trimming removed 3 bases from V and 1 base from J; junction bases left unmatched: 6. The CDR3 length is 18 residues. Germline CDR1 and CDR2: LNHDA and SQIVND (reference sequence). CDR3 coding DNA: TGTGCCAGTAGTATCGGGACTAGCGGGGGTCTCCGCACAGATACGCAGTATTTT. This gives the protein CASSIGTSGGLRTDTQYF.

The chain links TRBV5-8 to TRBJ2-7; D tentatively fits TRBD1 or TRBD2 (6 bases each). The CDR3 runs to 17 residues. Germline CDR1 is SGHTS and CDR2 is YDEGEE. V lost 0 bases to trimming and J lost 3 bases, with 19 bases between them. CDR3 sequence (DNA): TGTGCCAGCAGCTTGGAAACAGGGAGGATTATTGACTACGAGCAGTACTTC. Its translation: CASSLETGRIIDYEQYF.

This clone was detected a few times. The CDR3, as DNA: TGTGCCAGTAGTATGAGACTGAGCACTGAAGCTTTCTTT. Translated, it gives CASSMRLSTEAFF. This chain joins TRBV19 and TRBJ1-1, with unresolved D. This CDR3 is 13 amino acids long. Trimming took 3 bases from V and 4 from J, leaving 9 bases between them. Looked up from germline, CDR1 is LNHDA and CDR2 is SQIVND (reference sequence). The full variable domain, rest sourced from reference TRBV19 and TRBJ1-1, is DGGITQSPKYLFRKEGQNVTLSCEQNLNHDAMYWYRQDPGQGLRLIYYSQIVNDFQKGDIAEGYSVSREKKESFPLTVTSAQKNPTAFYLCASSMRLSTEAFFGQGTRLTVV.

In its sample, this clone was seen a few times. The gene calls are TRBV7-9 and TRBJ2-5, with D perhaps matching TRBD1 or TRBD2 (5 bases each). The CDR3 extends over 14 amino acids. The germline gives CDR1 SEHNR, CDR2 FQNEAQ (reference sequence). Trimming took off 5 bases at V and 1 base at J, with 11 bases between the two ends. CDR3 sequence: CASSLGTAQETQYF. DNA of the CDR3: TGTGCCAGCAGCCTCGGGACGGCCCAAGAGACCCAGTACTTC.

J is TRBJ2-1 and V is TRBV30, with 11 bases lining up with TRBD2. Per germline, CDR1 GTSNPN and CDR2 SVGIG (reference sequence). V gave up 3 bases and J gave up 8 bases; unmatched junction bases: 3. The CDR3 is made up of 13 amino acids. CDR3 in amino acids: CAWSGTSGDEQFF. The CDR3 DNA follows: TGTGCCTGGAGCGGGACTAGCGGCGATGAGCAGTTCTTC. Based on the CDR3 plus reference TRBV30 and TRBJ2-1, the full variable domain is SQTIHQWPATLVQPVGSPLSLECTVEGTSNPNLYWYRQAAGRGLQLLFYSVGIGQISSEVPQNLSASRPQDRQFILSSKKLLLSDSGFYLCAWSGTSGDEQFFGPGTRLTVL.

The gene calls are TRBV13 and TRBJ2-7; 7 positions agree with TRBD2. CDR3 size: 14 residues. Trimming removed 3 bases from V and 2 bases from J; junction bases left unmatched: 4. In germline, CDR1 is PRHDT, CDR2 FYEKMQ (reference sequence). The CDR3 region has the DNA TGTGCCAGCAGCTTTTTGCGGGAGCCCTACGAGCAGTACTTC. It is translated as CASSFLREPYEQYF.

The chain links TRBV19 to TRBJ1-5; D gene unclear. In germline, CDR1 is LNHDA, CDR2 SQIVND (reference sequence). The germline V and J ends were trimmed by 7 bases and 5 bases, with 18 bases remaining between them. The CDR3 is 15 residues long. The CDR3, as DNA: TGTGCCAGTAAGGCGGGGATGGAATGGTATCAGCCCCAGCATTTT. Its translation is CASKAGMEWYQPQHF.

The chain employs TRBV5-1 and TRBJ2-5; D perhaps matches TRBD1 (6 bases). V was clipped by 0 bases and J by 1 base, with 10 bases between them. Germline loops: CDR1 SGHRS, CDR2 YFSETQ. The length of the CDR3 is 15 residues. CDR3: CASSLEGVTQETQYF. Here the CDR3 DNA reads TGCGCCAGCAGCTTGGAGGGGGTTACCCAAGAGACCCAGTACTTC.

V and J are TRBV6-4 and TRBJ2-3; D is uncertain. This CDR3 is 15 amino acids long. V was trimmed by 2 bases and J by 0 bases, leaving 9 bases between them. Germline CDR1 reads MRHNA; CDR2 reads SNTAGT. The CDR3 spells CASSDRAQSTDTQYF. CDR3 DNA: TGTGCCAGCAGTGACAGGGCCCAAAGCACAGATACGCAGTATTTT.

The chain has TRBV7-8 and TRBJ2-7; D gene uncertain. The CDR3 sequence is 14 residues long. Germline assignment: CDR1 SGHVS and CDR2 FQNEAQ. The germline V and J ends were trimmed by 1 base and 3 bases, with 10 bases remaining between them. The CDR3 reads CASSLDRANYEQYF. As DNA, the CDR3 is TGTGCCAGCAGCTTAGATCGAGCGAACTACGAGCAGTACTTC.

In its sample, this clone was seen a few times. The chain couples TRBV7-2 to TRBJ2-5; D unclear. Looked up from germline, CDR1 is SGHTA and CDR2 is FQGNSA. Trimming left V 3 bases short and J 3 bases short, with 14 bases between. This CDR3 is 15 amino acids long. The CDR3 sequence: CASSFLGSWEETQYF. The CDR3 DNA follows: TGTGCCAGCAGCTTCCTCGGTAGCTGGGAAGAGACCCAGTACTTC.

This rearrangement joins TRBV28 to TRBJ1-2; a weak D match, TRBD1 (5 bases). Between the trimmed V and J ends, which lost 8 bases and 0 bases, there was a span of 13 bases. The CDR3 spans 14 residues. Germline V CDR1 and CDR2: MDHEN, SYDVKM. This CDR3 reads CASRADTANYGYTF. In nucleotides, the CDR3 is TGTGCCAGCCGGGCGGACACTGCTAACTATGGCTACACCTTC.

This clone was seen a handful of times. The J gene is TRBJ2-3, the V gene TRBV10-3; D gene ambiguous. The CDR3 contains 14 residues. V was shortened by 4 bases and J by 5 bases, with 13 bases between the two germline ends. Germline assignment: CDR1 ENHRY and CDR2 SYGVKD. The CDR3 region has the DNA TGTGCCATCAGTGCTCAAACCGCCGGAGATACGCAGTATTTT. Its translation is CAISAQTAGDTQYF.